This T cell receptor beta chain was observed in a study of response to subunit inactivated influenza vaccine. In germline, CDR1 is LGHDT, CDR2 YNNKEL (reference sequence). Between the trimmed V and J ends, which lost 4 bases and 0 bases, there was a span of 12 bases. The CDR3 runs 15 residues. TCRdb re-called the RT-PCR reads through MiXCR, storing one row per CDR3 protein. The table has hundreds of thousands of distinct CDR3 sequences, around 11% seen once; the top ten hold 9.5% to 12%. This clonotype was seen only a few times. These same records also appear under a second study, on T cells expressing NK-cell markers. That paper states: cDNA encoding TCR beta was synthesized via 5'RACE template switching incorporating UMIs.

The V and J genes are TRBV3-1 and TRBJ1-2; D call uncertain. The sequence derives from a man aged 45 to 65 who received an inactivated influenza vaccine. The sample consisted of PBMCs from blood, taken on the day of vaccination. The CDR3 protein is CASSRQDGANYGYTF. In nucleotides, the CDR3 is TGTGCCAGCAGCCGGCAGGACGGAGCTAACTATGGCTACACCTTC.